This is a list of T cell receptor beta chains from one sample in a study of T cells in Graves' hyperthyroidism and ophthalmopathy. TCRdb re-called the multiplex PCR reads with MiXCR, one entry per CDR3 protein. The sample includes about 620,000 distinct CDR3 sequences, around 16% seen only once; the top ten take around 4%. The sample was blood. Source of these receptors: a young woman with Graves' hyperthyroidism. The CDR3 runs from the conserved cysteine through the conserved F or W. D genes are given only for firm matches. Expanded clones get a size class; other rows say once, few or many, or leave the size out.

clone_size: few; v_call: TRBV6-1; d_call: TRBD1; j_call: TRBJ1-2; cdr3_nt: TGTGCCAGCCTGACAGGGCTACTCCCCTATGGCTACACCTTC; cdr3_aa: CASLTGLLPYGYTF
clone_size: -; v_call: TRBV9; d_call: -; j_call: TRBJ2-1; cdr3_nt: TGTGCCAGCAGCGTAGTCCGGACCGCCGTATACAATGAGCAGTTCTTC; cdr3_aa: CASSVVRTAVYNEQFF
clone_size: -; v_call: TRBV7-9; d_call: TRBD2; j_call: TRBJ2-1; cdr3_nt: TGTGCCAGCAGCCACCCAACGGGAGGGCTAGCGGGATACAATGAGCAGTTCTTC; cdr3_aa: CASSHPTGGLAGYNEQFF
clone_size: -; v_call: TRBV9; d_call: -; j_call: TRBJ1-2; cdr3_nt: TGTGCCAGCAGCGTAGTTCAGGGAGGCTACACCTTC; cdr3_aa: CASSVVQGGYTF
clone_size: many; v_call: TRBV12-3/TRBV12-4; d_call: TRBD1; j_call: TRBJ1-5; cdr3_nt: TGTGCCAGCAGTTCACGGGACAGGGGTCAGCCCCAGCATTTT; cdr3_aa: CASSSRDRGQPQHF
clone_size: -; v_call: TRBV10-3; d_call: -; j_call: TRBJ1-1; cdr3_nt: TGTGCCATCACTGACGGTTTTACGATGAACACTGAAGCTTTCTTT; cdr3_aa: CAITDGFTMNTEAFF
clone_size: many; v_call: TRBV2; d_call: TRBD1; j_call: TRBJ2-1; cdr3_nt: TGTGCCAGCAGTGAGGGACAGGGGTGGGATGAGCAGTTCTTC; cdr3_aa: CASSEGQGWDEQFF
clone_size: -; v_call: TRBV5-1; d_call: -; j_call: TRBJ1-2; cdr3_nt: TGCGCCAGCAGCTTGAGTCGAAGGGACTATGGCTACACCTTC; cdr3_aa: CASSLSRRDYGYTF
clone_size: -; v_call: TRBV7-8; d_call: TRBD2; j_call: TRBJ2-2; cdr3_nt: TGTGCCAGCAGCCGCTCTGGAGCGGGAGGGCCATGGGAGCTGTTTTTT; cdr3_aa: CASSRSGAGGPWELFF
clone_size: -; v_call: TRBV12-3/TRBV12-4; d_call: -; j_call: TRBJ2-7; cdr3_nt: TGTGCCAGCAGTTTAGCTGGCCTTAGGGAGCAGTACTTC; cdr3_aa: CASSLAGLREQYF
clone_size: -; v_call: TRBV19; d_call: -; j_call: TRBJ1-1; cdr3_nt: TGTGCCAGTAGTATGGGGGTGGGGGGCACCTCCACTGAAGCTTTCTTT; cdr3_aa: CASSMGVGGTSTEAFF
clone_size: -; v_call: TRBV5-1; d_call: -; j_call: TRBJ2-2; cdr3_nt: TGCGCCAGCAGTGCAGGGCGCCCCCGGGATTTTTTCGGGGAGCTGTTTTTT; cdr3_aa: CASSAGRPRDFFGELFF
clone_size: -; v_call: TRBV11-2; d_call: -; j_call: TRBJ1-6; cdr3_nt: TGTGCCAGCAGCTTATTCGATACCAATTCACCCCTCCACTTT; cdr3_aa: CASSLFDTNSPLHF
clone_size: many; v_call: TRBV27; d_call: -; j_call: TRBJ2-1; cdr3_nt: TGTGCCAGCACCTTAAGCGGGTCTTACAATGAGCAGTTCTTC; cdr3_aa: CASTLSGSYNEQFF
clone_size: few; v_call: TRBV7-8; d_call: TRBD2; j_call: TRBJ2-7; cdr3_nt: TGTGCCAGCAGCCTTGGACTAGCGGGAGGCCCGGGGGGAGAGCAGTACTTC; cdr3_aa: CASSLGLAGGPGGEQYF
clone_size: many; v_call: TRBV6-1; d_call: -; j_call: TRBJ1-1; cdr3_nt: TGTGCCAGCAGTGACGGGACACTGAACACTGAAGCTTTCTTT; cdr3_aa: CASSDGTLNTEAFF
clone_size: -; v_call: TRBV7-2; d_call: TRBD1; j_call: TRBJ2-5; cdr3_nt: TGTGCCAGCAGCGGACAGGGTTCTGGGGCAGAGACCCAGTACTTC; cdr3_aa: CASSGQGSGAETQYF
clone_size: many; v_call: TRBV12-3/TRBV12-4; d_call: TRBD1; j_call: TRBJ2-5; cdr3_nt: TGTGCCAGCAGCCGGGGGGACAGGGGGCAGGAGACCCAGTACTTC; cdr3_aa: CASSRGDRGQETQYF
clone_size: many; v_call: TRBV3-1; d_call: TRBD1; j_call: TRBJ1-2; cdr3_nt: TGTGCCAGCAGCCAAGAGGGCGTCAGGGGGAATGGCTACACCTTC; cdr3_aa: CASSQEGVRGNGYTF
clone_size: once; v_call: TRBV2; d_call: -; j_call: TRBJ2-3; cdr3_nt: TGTGCCAGCAGTTTCGACCGTAGCACAGATACGCAGTATTTT; cdr3_aa: CASSFDRSTDTQYF
clone_size: -; v_call: TRBV27; d_call: TRBD1; j_call: TRBJ2-5; cdr3_nt: TGTGCCAGCAGTTTACTTTATACGACAGGGGGCAGGGAGACCCAGTACTTC; cdr3_aa: CASSLLYTTGGRETQYF
clone_size: few; v_call: TRBV20-1; d_call: -; j_call: TRBJ1-2; cdr3_nt: TGCAGTGCAGTGGACCGAGACAGGATGAATGGCTACACCTTC; cdr3_aa: CSAVDRDRMNGYTF
clone_size: many; v_call: TRBV11-2; d_call: -; j_call: TRBJ2-7; cdr3_nt: TGTGCCAGCAGCCTCTACGAGCAGTACTTC; cdr3_aa: CASSLYEQYF
clone_size: few; v_call: TRBV27; d_call: -; j_call: TRBJ1-5; cdr3_nt: TGTGCCATCGGACGGTATAGCAATCAGCCCCAGCATTTT; cdr3_aa: CAIGRYSNQPQHF
clone_size: few; v_call: TRBV20-1; d_call: TRBD2; j_call: TRBJ2-3; cdr3_nt: TGCAGTGCTTGGGGTAGCGGGAGGGCCGGGATAGATACGCAGTATTTT; cdr3_aa: CSAWGSGRAGIDTQYF
clone_size: few; v_call: TRBV28; d_call: -; j_call: TRBJ1-2; cdr3_nt: TGTGCCAGCAGTTTTGGCGGCGGGGGAGGCGATGGCTACACCTTC; cdr3_aa: CASSFGGGGGDGYTF
clone_size: few; v_call: TRBV6-1; d_call: -; j_call: TRBJ2-2; cdr3_nt: TGTGCCAGCAAGTCCGGGCCGGTACGGGGCGGGGAGCTGTTTTTT; cdr3_aa: CASKSGPVRGGELFF
clone_size: few; v_call: TRBV20-1; d_call: TRBD2; j_call: TRBJ2-3; cdr3_nt: TGCAGTGCTAGATTGCTAGCGGGAGTCCAGGAGGGCACAGATACGCAGTATTTT; cdr3_aa: CSARLLAGVQEGTDTQYF
clone_size: few; v_call: TRBV12-3/TRBV12-4; d_call: -; j_call: TRBJ2-3; cdr3_nt: TGTGCCAGCAGCCGCCTACATAGCACAGATACGCAGTATTTT; cdr3_aa: CASSRLHSTDTQYF
clone_size: few; v_call: TRBV5-4; d_call: -; j_call: TRBJ2-1; cdr3_nt: TGTGCCAGCAGCACCGGGACCCGGGTCTACAATGAGCAGTTCTTC; cdr3_aa: CASSTGTRVYNEQFF
clone_size: many; v_call: TRBV11-1; d_call: -; j_call: TRBJ2-1; cdr3_nt: TGTGCCAGCAGCTTAATGAACGCGACAGGACTATTCAATGAGCAGTTCTTC; cdr3_aa: CASSLMNATGLFNEQFF
clone_size: many; v_call: TRBV2; d_call: -; j_call: TRBJ1-5; cdr3_nt: TGTGCCAGCAGGGAACCTAGGTCCCGAGGGTATCAGCCCCAGCATTTT; cdr3_aa: CASREPRSRGYQPQHF
clone_size: -; v_call: TRBV7-9; d_call: -; j_call: TRBJ2-3; cdr3_nt: TGTGCCAGCAGCGATGGCCCTCGGAGAGATACGCAGTATTTT; cdr3_aa: CASSDGPRRDTQYF
clone_size: many; v_call: TRBV28; d_call: -; j_call: TRBJ2-1; cdr3_nt: TGTGCCAGCAGTTTGGGCCAGCAGTTCTTC; cdr3_aa: CASSLGQQFF
clone_size: many; v_call: TRBV11-2; d_call: -; j_call: TRBJ1-1; cdr3_nt: TGTGCCAGCAGCATAGACCGATCCGTAGCTTTCTTT; cdr3_aa: CASSIDRSVAFF
clone_size: many; v_call: TRBV2; d_call: TRBD2; j_call: TRBJ2-7; cdr3_nt: TGTGCCAGCAGTCCGGGACTAGCCCAATCGAAGCAGTACTTC; cdr3_aa: CASSPGLAQSKQYF
clone_size: few; v_call: TRBV5-1; d_call: TRBD2; j_call: TRBJ2-1; cdr3_nt: TGCGCCAGCAGGCGGACTAGCGGGTATACCTACAATGAGCAGTTCTTC; cdr3_aa: CASRRTSGYTYNEQFF
clone_size: few; v_call: TRBV24-1; d_call: TRBD2; j_call: TRBJ2-1; cdr3_nt: TGTGCCACCAGTGATTTGCCACTAGCGGGAGCGGGGAATGAGCAGTTCTTC; cdr3_aa: CATSDLPLAGAGNEQFF
clone_size: few; v_call: TRBV3-1; d_call: -; j_call: TRBJ2-5; cdr3_nt: TGTGCCAGCAGCCAAGGGTATGGGGGCTGGGAGACCCAGTACTTC; cdr3_aa: CASSQGYGGWETQYF
clone_size: -; v_call: TRBV5-1; d_call: TRBD1; j_call: TRBJ1-1; cdr3_nt: TGCGCCAGCAGCTCTCAGGGACAGAGTAGTGAAGCTTTCTTT; cdr3_aa: CASSSQGQSSEAFF
clone_size: few; v_call: TRBV6-1; d_call: -; j_call: TRBJ1-1; cdr3_nt: TGTGCCAGCAGTTCGGGACTCTCGAACACTGAAGCTTTCTTT; cdr3_aa: CASSSGLSNTEAFF
clone_size: many; v_call: TRBV3-1; d_call: TRBD1; j_call: TRBJ2-7; cdr3_nt: TGTGCCAGCAGCCAATCCATACAGGGGATTCACTACGAGCAGTACTTC; cdr3_aa: CASSQSIQGIHYEQYF
clone_size: many; v_call: TRBV5-1; d_call: -; j_call: TRBJ2-7; cdr3_nt: TGCGCCAGCAGACGTTCCCCCTCTCCTGTGGACGAGCAGTACTTC; cdr3_aa: CASRRSPSPVDEQYF
clone_size: many; v_call: TRBV7-9; d_call: TRBD1; j_call: TRBJ2-1; cdr3_nt: TGTGCCAGCAGCCGTGGACAGGCCAGCTCCTACAATGAGCAGTTCTTC; cdr3_aa: CASSRGQASSYNEQFF
clone_size: few; v_call: TRBV9; d_call: TRBD1; j_call: TRBJ1-2; cdr3_nt: TGTGCCAGCAGCGTAGGCAGTACGGGACAGGACTATGGCTACACCTTC; cdr3_aa: CASSVGSTGQDYGYTF